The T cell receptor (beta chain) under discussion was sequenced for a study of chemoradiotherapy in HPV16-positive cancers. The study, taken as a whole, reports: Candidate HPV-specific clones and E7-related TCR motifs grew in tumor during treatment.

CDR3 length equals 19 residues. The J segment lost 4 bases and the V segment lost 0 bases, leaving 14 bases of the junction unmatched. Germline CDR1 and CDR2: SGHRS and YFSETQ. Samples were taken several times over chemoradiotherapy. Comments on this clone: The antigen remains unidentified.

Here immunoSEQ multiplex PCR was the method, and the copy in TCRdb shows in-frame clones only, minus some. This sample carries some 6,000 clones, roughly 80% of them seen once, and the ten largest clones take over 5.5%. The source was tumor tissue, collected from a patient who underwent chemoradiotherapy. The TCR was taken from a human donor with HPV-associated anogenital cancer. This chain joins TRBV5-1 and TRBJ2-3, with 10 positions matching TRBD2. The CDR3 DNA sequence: TGCGCCAGCAGCTTGGGTTCCAGCGGGGGGGCCGGAGCAGCAGATACGCAGTATTTT. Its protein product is CASSLGSSGGAGAADTQYF.